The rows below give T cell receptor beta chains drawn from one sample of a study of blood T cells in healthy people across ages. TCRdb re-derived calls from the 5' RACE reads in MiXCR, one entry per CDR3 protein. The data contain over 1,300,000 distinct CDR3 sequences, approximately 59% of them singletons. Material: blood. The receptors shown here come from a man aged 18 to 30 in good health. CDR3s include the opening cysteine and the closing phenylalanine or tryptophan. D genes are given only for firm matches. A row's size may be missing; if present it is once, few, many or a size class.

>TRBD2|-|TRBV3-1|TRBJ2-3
CASSQDTSGIGDTQYF
TGTGCCAGCAGCCAAGACACTAGCGGGATAGGAGATACGCAGTATTTT
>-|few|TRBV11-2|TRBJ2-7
CASPGGKYEQYF
TGTGCCAGCCCAGGGGGGAAATACGAGCAGTACTTC
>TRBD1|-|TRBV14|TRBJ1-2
CASSYGQGNGYTF
TGTGCCAGCAGCTACGGACAGGGTAACGGCTACACCTTC
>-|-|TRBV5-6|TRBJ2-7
CASSSMTVTYEQYF
TGTGCCAGCAGCTCGATGACGGTGACCTACGAGCAGTACTTC
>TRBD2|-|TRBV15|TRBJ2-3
CATSRDGSGRDTDTQYF
TGTGCCACCAGCAGAGACGGGAGCGGGAGGGACACAGATACGCAGTATTTT
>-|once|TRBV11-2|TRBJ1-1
CASSSTLYGGAMNTEAFF
TGTGCCAGCAGCTCAACCCTATACGGGGGAGCAATGAACACTGAAGCTTTCTTT
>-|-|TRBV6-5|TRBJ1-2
CASRTLRREANYGYTF
TGTGCCAGCAGGACCCTCCGCAGGGAAGCTAACTATGGCTACACCTTC
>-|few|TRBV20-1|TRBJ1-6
CSASETENSPLHF
TGCAGTGCTTCCGAAACTGAAAATTCACCCCTCCACTTT
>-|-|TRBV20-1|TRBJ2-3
CSAQLTDTQYF
TGCAGTGCCCAACTGACAGATACGCAGTATTTT
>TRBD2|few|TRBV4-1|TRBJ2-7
CASSHIPGTSGRAPQGEQYF
TGCGCCAGCAGCCACATACCCGGGACTAGCGGGAGGGCACCCCAGGGCGAGCAGTACTTC
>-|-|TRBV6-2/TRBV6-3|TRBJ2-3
CASSGMRPYTDTQYF
TGTGCCAGCAGTGGGATGCGGCCCTACACAGATACGCAGTATTTT
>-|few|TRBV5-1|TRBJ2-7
CASSTGTDWEQYF
TGCGCCAGCAGCACCGGGACGGACTGGGAGCAGTACTTC
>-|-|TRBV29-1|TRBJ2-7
CGVEERGTPYEQYF
TGCGGCGTTGAAGAGAGGGGGACCCCCTACGAGCAGTACTTC
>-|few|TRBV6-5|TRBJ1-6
CASSYDRRNYNSPLHF
TGTGCCAGCAGTTACGACAGGAGAAATTATAATTCACCCCTCCACTTT
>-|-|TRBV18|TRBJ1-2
CASSPPTVRGYTF
TGTGCCAGCTCACCACCGACAGTCCGGGGCTACACCTTC
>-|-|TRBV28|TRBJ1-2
CASSPRGQINYGYTF
TGTGCCAGCAGTCCGAGGGGCCAAATTAACTATGGCTACACCTTC
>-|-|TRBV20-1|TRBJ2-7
CSAKGRPGSYEQYF
TGCAGTGCTAAGGGGAGGCCGGGCTCCTACGAGCAGTACTTC
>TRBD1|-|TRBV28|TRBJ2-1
CASSRDSRNEQFF
TGTGCCAGCAGCCGGGACAGCAGGAATGAGCAGTTCTTC
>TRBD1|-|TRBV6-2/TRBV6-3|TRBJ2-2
CASGTGFAGELFF
TGTGCCAGCGGGACAGGGTTTGCCGGGGAGCTGTTTTTT
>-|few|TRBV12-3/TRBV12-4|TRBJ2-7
CASRATVGYEQYF
TGTGCCAGCAGGGCCACAGTTGGATACGAGCAGTACTTC
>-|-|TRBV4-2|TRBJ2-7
CASSQDTLLLGRYNYEQYF
TGTGCCAGCAGCCAAGATACCCTCTTACTAGGACGATACAACTACGAGCAGTACTTC
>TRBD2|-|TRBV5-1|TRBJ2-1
CASSFTSSGGGNEQFF
TGCGCCAGCAGCTTCACATCTAGCGGGGGGGGCAATGAGCAGTTCTTC
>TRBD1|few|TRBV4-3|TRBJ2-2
CASSSKGLVKGARTGELFF
TGCGCCAGCAGCTCAAAGGGCCTTGTAAAGGGGGCTAGAACCGGGGAGCTGTTTTTT
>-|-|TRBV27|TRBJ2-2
CASSIIGGANTGELFF
TGTGCCAGCAGTATCATAGGGGGTGCGAACACCGGGGAGCTGTTTTTT
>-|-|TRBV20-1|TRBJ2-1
CSATPLGEQFF
TGCAGTGCTACCCCGTTAGGTGAGCAGTTCTTC
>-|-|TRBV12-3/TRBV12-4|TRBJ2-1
CASSGSRGRPYNEQFF
TGTGCCAGCAGTGGATCGCGCGGGCGCCCCTACAATGAGCAGTTCTTC
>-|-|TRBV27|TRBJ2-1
CASSPRRASTDYNEQFF
TGTGCCAGCAGTCCTCGCCGAGCATCTACGGACTACAATGAGCAGTTCTTC
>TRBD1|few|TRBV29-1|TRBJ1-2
CSAADRGDYGYTF
TGCAGCGCAGCGGACAGGGGGGACTATGGCTACACCTTC
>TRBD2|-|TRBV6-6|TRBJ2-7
CASSWLLAGGTYEQYF
TGTGCCAGCAGTTGGCTACTAGCGGGAGGAACCTACGAGCAGTACTTC
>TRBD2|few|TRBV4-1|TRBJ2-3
CASSQELAEISTDTQYF
TGCGCCAGCAGCCAAGAACTAGCGGAGATTAGCACAGATACGCAGTATTTT
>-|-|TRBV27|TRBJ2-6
CASSLLGGLGEANVLTF
TGTGCCAGCAGTTTACTGGGGGGTTTAGGGGAGGCCAACGTCCTGACTTTC
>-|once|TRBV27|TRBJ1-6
CASRDFNSPLHF
TGTGCCAGCCGGGACTTCAATTCACCCCTCCACTTT
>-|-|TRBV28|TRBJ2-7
CASSLWRGGSDSFTYEQYF
TGTGCCAGCAGTTTATGGCGGGGTGGTTCTGACAGCTTCACCTACGAGCAGTACTTC
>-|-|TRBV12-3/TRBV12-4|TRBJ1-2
CASSWGSAGRGGGYTF
TGTGCCAGCAGTTGGGGTAGTGCTGGAAGGGGAGGTGGCTACACCTTC
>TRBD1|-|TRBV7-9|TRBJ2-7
CASSPGQGMSEQYF
TGTGCCAGCAGCCCGGGACAGGGTATGAGCGAGCAGTACTTC
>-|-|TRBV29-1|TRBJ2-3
CSVCLTSPDTQYF
TGCAGCGTTTGTCTTACTAGCCCAGATACGCAGTATTTT
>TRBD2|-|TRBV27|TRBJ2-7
CASSLSSSGGPVYEQYF
TGTGCCAGCAGTTTATCAAGTAGCGGGGGGCCGGTATACGAGCAGTACTTC
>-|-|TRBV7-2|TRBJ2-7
CASRARLDAYEQYF
TGTGCCAGCAGGGCCCGGTTGGATGCCTACGAGCAGTACTTC
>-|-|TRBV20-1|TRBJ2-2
CSASYIQSGFETGELFF
TGCAGTGCTAGTTACATTCAAAGTGGATTCGAGACCGGGGAGCTGTTTTTT
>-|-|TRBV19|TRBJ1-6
CASSPALGAYGSPLHF
TGTGCCAGTAGTCCAGCGTTGGGGGCGTACGGTTCACCCCTCCACTTT
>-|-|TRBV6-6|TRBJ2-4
CATQPRGNIQYF
TGTGCCACCCAGCCCAGGGGCAACATTCAGTACTTC
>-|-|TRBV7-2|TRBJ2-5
CASSLDLSYVQYF
TGTGCCAGCAGCTTAGATCTATCCTACGTGCAGTACTTC
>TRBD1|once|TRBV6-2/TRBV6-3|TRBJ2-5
CASSHRDRVFYGQYF
TGTGCCAGCAGCCACCGGGACAGGGTATTCTACGGGCAGTACTTC
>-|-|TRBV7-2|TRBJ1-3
CASSRGGSGNTIYF
TGTGCCAGTAGTAGGGGTGGCTCTGGAAACACCATATATTTT
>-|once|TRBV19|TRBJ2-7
CASSIQGGSRVQYF
TGTGCCAGTAGTATACAGGGGGGATCTAGGGTTCAGTACTTC
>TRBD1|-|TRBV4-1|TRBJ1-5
CASSQKRTGGRDQPQHF
TGCGCCAGCAGCCAAAAGCGGACAGGGGGCCGCGATCAGCCCCAGCATTTT